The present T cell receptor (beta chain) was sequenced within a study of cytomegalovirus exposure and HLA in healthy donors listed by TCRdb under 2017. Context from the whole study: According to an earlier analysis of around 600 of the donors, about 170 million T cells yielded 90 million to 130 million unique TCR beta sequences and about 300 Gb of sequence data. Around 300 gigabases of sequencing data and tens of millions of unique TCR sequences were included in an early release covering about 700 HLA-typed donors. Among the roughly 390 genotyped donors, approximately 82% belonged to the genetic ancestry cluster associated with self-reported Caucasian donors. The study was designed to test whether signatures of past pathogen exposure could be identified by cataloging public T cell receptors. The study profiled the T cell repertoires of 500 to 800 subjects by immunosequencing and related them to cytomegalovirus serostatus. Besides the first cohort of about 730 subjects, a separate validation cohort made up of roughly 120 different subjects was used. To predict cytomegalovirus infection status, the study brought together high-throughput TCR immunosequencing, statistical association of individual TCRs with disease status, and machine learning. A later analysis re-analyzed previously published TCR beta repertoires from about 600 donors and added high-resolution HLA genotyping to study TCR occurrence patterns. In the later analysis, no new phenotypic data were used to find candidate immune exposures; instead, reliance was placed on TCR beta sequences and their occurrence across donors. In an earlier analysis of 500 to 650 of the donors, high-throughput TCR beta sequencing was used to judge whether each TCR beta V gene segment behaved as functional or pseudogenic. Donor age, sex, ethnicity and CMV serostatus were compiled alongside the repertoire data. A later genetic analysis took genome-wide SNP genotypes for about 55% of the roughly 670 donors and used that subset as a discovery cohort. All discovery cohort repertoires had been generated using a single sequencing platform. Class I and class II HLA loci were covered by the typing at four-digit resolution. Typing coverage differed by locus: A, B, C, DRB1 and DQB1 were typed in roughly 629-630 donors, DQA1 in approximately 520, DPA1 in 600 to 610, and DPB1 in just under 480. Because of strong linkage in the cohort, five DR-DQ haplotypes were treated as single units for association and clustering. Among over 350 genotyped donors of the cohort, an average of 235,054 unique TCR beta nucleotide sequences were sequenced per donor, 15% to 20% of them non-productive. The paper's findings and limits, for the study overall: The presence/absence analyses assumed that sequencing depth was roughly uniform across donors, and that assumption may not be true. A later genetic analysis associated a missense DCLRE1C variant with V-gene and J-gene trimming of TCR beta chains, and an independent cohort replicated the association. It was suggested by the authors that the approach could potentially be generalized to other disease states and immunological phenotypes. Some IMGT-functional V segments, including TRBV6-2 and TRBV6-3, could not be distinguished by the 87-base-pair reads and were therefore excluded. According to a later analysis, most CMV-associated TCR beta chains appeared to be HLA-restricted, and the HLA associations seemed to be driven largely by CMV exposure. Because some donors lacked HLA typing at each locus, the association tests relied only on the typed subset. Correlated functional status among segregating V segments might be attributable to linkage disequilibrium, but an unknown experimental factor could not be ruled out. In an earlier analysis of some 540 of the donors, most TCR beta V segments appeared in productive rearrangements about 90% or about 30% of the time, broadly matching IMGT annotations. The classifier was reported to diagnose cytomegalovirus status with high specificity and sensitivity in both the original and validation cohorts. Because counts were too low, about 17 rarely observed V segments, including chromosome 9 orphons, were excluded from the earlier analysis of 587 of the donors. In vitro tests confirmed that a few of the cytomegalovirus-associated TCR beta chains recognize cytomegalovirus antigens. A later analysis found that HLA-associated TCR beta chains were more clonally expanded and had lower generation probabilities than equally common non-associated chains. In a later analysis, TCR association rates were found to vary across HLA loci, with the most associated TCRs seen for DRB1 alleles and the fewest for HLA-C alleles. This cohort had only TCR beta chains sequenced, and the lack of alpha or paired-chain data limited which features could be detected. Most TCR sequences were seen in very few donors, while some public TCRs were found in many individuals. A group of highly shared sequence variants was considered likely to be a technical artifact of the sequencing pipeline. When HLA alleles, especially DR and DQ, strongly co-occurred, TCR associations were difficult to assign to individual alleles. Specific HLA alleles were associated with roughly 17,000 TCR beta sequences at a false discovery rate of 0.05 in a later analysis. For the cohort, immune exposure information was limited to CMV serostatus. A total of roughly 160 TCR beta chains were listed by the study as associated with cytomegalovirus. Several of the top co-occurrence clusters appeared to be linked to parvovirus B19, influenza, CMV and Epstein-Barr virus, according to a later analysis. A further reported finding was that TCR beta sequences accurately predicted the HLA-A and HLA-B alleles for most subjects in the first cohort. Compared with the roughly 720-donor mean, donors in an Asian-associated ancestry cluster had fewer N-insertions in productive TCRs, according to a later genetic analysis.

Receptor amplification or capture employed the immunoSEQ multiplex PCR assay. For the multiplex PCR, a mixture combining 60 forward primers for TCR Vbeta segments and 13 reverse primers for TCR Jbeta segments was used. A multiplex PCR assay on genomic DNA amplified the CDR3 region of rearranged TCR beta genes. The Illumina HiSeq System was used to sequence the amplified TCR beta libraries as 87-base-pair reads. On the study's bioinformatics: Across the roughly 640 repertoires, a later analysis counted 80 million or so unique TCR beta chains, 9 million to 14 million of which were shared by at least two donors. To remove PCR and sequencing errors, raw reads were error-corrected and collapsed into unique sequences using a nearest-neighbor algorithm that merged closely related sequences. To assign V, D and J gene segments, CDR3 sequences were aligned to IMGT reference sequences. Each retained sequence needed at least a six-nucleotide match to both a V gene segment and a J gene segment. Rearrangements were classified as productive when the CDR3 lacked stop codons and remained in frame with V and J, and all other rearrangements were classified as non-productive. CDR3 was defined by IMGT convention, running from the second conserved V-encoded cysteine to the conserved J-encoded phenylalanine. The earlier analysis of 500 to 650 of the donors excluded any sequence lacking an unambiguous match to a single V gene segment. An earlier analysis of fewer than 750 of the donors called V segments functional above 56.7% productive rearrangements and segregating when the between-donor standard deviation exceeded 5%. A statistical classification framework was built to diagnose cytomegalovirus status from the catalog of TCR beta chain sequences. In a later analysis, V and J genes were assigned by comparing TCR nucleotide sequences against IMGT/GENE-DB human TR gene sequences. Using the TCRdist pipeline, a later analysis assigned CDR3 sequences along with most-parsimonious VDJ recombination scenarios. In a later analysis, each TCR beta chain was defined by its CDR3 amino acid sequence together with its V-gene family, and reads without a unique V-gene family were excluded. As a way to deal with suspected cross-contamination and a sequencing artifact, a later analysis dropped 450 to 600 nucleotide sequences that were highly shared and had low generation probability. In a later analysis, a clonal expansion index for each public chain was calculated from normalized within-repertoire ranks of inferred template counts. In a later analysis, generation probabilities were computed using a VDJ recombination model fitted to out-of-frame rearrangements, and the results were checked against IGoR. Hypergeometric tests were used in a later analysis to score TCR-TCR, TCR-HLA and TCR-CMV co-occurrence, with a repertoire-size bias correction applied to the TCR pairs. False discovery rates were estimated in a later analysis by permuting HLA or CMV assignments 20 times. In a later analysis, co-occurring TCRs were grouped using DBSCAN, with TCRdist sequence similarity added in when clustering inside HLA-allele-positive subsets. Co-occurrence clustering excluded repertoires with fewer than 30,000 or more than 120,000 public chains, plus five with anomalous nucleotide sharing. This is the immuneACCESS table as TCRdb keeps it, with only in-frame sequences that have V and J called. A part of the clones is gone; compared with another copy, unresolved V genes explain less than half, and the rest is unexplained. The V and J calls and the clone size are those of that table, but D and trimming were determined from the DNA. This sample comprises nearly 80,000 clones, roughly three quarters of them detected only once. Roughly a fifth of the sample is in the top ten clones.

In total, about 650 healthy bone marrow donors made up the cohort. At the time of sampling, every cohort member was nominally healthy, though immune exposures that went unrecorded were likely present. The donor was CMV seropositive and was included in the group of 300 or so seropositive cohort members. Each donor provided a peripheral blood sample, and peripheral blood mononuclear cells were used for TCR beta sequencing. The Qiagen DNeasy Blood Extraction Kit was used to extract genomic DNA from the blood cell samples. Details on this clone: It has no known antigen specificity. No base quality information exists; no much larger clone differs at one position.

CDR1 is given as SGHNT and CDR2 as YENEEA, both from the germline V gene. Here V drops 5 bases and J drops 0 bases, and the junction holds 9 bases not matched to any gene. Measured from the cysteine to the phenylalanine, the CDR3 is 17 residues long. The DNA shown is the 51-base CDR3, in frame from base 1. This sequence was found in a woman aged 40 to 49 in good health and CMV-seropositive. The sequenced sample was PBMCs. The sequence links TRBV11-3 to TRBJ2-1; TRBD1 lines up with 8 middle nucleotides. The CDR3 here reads CASSPRTGLSSYNEQFF. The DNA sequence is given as TGTGCCAGCAGCCCTAGGACAGGGCTAAGCTCCTACAATGAGCAGTTCTTC.